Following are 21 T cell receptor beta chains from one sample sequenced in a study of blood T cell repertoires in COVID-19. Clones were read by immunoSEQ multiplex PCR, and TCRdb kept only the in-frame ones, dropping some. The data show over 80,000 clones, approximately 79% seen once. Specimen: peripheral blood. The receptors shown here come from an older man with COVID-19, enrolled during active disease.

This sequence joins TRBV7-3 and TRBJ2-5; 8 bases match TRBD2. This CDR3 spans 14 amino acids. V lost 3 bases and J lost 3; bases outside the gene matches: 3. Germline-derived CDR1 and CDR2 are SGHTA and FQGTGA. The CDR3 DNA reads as TGTGCCAGCAGCTTGCGTAGCGGGGAAGAGACCCAGTACTTC. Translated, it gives CASSLRSGEETQYF.

CDR3 sequence reads: CATSDSGQGAGEKLFF. DNA for the CDR3: TGTGCCACCAGTGATTCCGGACAGGGAGCGGGTGAAAAACTGTTTTTT. The chain links TRBV24-1 to TRBJ1-4; TRBD1 agrees at 8 bases. CDR1 KGHDR and CDR2 SFDVKD come from the germline V gene. Losses at the gene ends were 2 bases for V and 7 bases for J; bases not matched to a gene: 8. This CDR3 contains 16 residues.

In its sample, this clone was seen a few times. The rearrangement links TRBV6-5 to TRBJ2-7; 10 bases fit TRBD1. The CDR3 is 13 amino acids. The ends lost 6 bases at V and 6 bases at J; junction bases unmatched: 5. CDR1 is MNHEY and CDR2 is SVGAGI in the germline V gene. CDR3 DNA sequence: TGTGCCAGCAGGGGGACAGGGGAGGTCGAGCAGTACTTC. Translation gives CASRGTGEVEQYF.

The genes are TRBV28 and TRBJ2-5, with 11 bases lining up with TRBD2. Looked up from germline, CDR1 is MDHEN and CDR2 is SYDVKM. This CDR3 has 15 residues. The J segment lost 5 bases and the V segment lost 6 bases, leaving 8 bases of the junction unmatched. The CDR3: CASSAGTSGLETQYF. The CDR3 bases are TGTGCCAGCAGCGCCGGGACTAGCGGCCTTGAGACCCAGTACTTC.

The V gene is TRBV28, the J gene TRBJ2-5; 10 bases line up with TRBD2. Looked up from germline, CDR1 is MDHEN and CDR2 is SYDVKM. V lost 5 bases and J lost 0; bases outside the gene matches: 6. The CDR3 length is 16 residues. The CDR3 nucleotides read TGTGCCAGCAGTCTCACTAGCGGGGAGTACCAAGAGACCCAGTACTTC. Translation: CASSLTSGEYQETQYF. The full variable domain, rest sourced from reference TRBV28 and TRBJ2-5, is DVKVTQSSRYLVKRTGEKVFLECVQDMDHENMFWYRQDPGLGLRLIYFSYDVKMKEKGDIPEGYSVSREKKERFSLILESASTNQTSMYLCASSLTSGEYQETQYFGPGTRLLVL.

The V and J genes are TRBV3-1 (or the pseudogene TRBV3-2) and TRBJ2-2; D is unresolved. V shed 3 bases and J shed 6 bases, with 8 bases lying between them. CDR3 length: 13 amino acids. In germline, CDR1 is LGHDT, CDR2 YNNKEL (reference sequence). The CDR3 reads CASSHAKSGELFF. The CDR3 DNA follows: TGTGCCAGCAGCCATGCGAAGTCCGGGGAGCTGTTTTTT.

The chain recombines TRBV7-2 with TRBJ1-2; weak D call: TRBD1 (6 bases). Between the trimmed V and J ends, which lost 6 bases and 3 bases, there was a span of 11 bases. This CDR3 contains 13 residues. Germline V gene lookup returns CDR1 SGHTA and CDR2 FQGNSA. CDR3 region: CASSLQGDYGYTF. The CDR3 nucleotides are TGTGCCAGCAGTCTACAGGGAGACTATGGCTACACCTTC.

CDR3 nucleotide sequence: TGTGCCAGTAGTATGAGGAGCAGGGGGACAGGGAGCAATCAGCCCCAGCATTTT. This translates into CASSMRSRGTGSNQPQHF. This chain uses TRBV19 with TRBJ1-5, with TRBD1 matching over 9 bases. CDR3 size: 18 residues. V was pared by 3 bases and J by 1 base, with 10 bases of the junction left unmatched. In germline, CDR1 is LNHDA, CDR2 SQIVND (reference sequence).

CDR3 amino acids: CASTRDRSGSPLHF. As DNA, the CDR3 is TGTGCCAGCACCCGGGACAGGTCTGGATCACCCCTCCACTTT. This sequence joins TRBV27 and TRBJ1-6; 8 bases match TRBD1. V lost 7 bases and J lost 10; bases outside the gene matches: 9. This CDR3 comprises 14 residues. CDR1 MNHEY and CDR2 SMNVEV come from the germline V gene (reference sequence).

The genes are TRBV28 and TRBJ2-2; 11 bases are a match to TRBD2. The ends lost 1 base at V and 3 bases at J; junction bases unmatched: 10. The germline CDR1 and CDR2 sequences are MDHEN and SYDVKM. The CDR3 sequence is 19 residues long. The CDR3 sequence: CASSLLYTSGRGYTGELFF. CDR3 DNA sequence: TGTGCCAGCAGTTTATTATATACTAGCGGGAGAGGATACACCGGGGAGCTGTTTTTT.

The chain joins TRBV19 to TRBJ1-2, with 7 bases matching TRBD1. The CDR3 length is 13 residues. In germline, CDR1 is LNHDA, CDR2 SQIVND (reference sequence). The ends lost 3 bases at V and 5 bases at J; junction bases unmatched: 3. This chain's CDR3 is CASSIPGQYGYTF. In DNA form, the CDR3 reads TGTGCCAGTAGTATCCCGGGACAGTATGGCTACACCTTC.

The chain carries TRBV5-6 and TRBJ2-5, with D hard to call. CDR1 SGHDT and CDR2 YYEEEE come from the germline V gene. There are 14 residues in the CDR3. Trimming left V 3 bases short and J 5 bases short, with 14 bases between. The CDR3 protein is CASSSPVSDETQYF. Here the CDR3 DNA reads TGTGCCAGCAGCTCCCCGGTCTCTGATGAGACCCAGTACTTC.

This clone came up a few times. The CDR3 sequence is CASSVKGQGSGNTIYF. The CDR3, as DNA: TGTGCCAGCAGTGTAAAAGGACAGGGCTCTGGAAACACCATATATTTT. The chain uses TRBV2 and TRBJ1-3; 8 bases align to TRBD1. The length of the CDR3 is 16 residues. Germline CDR1 is SNHLY and CDR2 is FYNNEI. V was pared by 4 bases and J by 0 bases, with 5 bases of the junction left unmatched. Complete variable domain (other parts from reference TRBV2 and TRBJ1-3): EPEVTQTPSHQVTQMGQEVILRCVPISNHLYFYWYRQILGQKVEFLVSFYNNEISEKSEIFDDQFSVERPDGSNFTLKIRSTKLEDSAMYFCASSVKGQGSGNTIYFGEGSWLTVV.

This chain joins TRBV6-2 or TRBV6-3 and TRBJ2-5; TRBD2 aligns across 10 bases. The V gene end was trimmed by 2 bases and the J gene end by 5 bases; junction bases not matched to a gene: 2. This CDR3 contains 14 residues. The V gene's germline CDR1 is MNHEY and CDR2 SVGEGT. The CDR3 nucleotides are TGTGCCAGCAGTTACGGGACTAGCGTTGAGACCCAGTACTTC. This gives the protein CASSYGTSVETQYF.

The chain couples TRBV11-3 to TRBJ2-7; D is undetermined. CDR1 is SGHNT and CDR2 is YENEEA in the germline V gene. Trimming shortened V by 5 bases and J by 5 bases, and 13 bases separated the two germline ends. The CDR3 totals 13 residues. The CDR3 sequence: CASSKGAEDEQYF. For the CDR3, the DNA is TGTGCCAGCAGCAAAGGCGCCGAGGACGAGCAGTACTTC.

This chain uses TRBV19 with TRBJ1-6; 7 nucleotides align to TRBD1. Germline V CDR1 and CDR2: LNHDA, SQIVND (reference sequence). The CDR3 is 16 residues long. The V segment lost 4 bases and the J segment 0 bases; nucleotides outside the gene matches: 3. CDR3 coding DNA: TGTGCCAGTAGTACCCGGGACAGCTCCTATAATTCACCCCTCCACTTT. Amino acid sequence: CASSTRDSSYNSPLHF.

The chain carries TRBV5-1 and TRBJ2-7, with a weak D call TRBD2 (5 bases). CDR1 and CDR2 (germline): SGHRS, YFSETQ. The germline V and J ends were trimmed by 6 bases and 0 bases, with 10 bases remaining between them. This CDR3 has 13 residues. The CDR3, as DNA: TGCGCCAGCAAACAAGGGAGCTCCTACGAGCAGTACTTC. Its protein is CASKQGSSYEQYF. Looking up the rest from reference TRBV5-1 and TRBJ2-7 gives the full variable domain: KAGVTQTPRYLIKTRGQQVTLSCSPISGHRSVSWYQQTPGQGLQFLFEYFSETQRNKGNFPGRFSGRQFSNSRSEMNVSTLELGDSALYLCASKQGSSYEQYFGPGTRLTVT.

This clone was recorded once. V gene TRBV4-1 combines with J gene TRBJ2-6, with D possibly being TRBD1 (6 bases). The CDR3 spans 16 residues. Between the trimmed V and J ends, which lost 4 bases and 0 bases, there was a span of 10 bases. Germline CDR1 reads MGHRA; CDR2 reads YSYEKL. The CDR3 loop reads CASSRTASSGANVLTF. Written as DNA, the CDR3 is TGCGCCAGCAGCCGGACAGCCAGCTCTGGGGCCAACGTCCTGACTTTC.

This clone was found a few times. The CDR3 is CASSDRQGTGNTIYF. The CDR3 nucleotides are TGTGCCAGCAGCGATAGACAGGGCACTGGAAACACCATATATTTT. The chain couples TRBV2 to TRBJ1-3; TRBD1 aligns across 7 bases. The CDR3 length is 15 residues. Germline-derived CDR1 and CDR2 are SNHLY and FYNNEI. V shed 6 bases, J shed 2 bases, and the junction held 7 bases outside the gene matches. The variable domain in full, completed from reference TRBV2 and TRBJ1-3, reads EPEVTQTPSHQVTQMGQEVILRCVPISNHLYFYWYRQILGQKVEFLVSFYNNEISEKSEIFDDQFSVERPDGSNFTLKIRSTKLEDSAMYFCASSDRQGTGNTIYFGEGSWLTVV.

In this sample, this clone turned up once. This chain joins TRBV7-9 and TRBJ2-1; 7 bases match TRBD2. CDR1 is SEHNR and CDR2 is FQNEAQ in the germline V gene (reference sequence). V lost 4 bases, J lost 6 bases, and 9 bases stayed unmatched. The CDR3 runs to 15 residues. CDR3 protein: CASSSFGLETNEQFF. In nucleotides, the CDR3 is TGTGCCAGCAGCTCCTTCGGACTAGAAACCAATGAGCAGTTCTTC.

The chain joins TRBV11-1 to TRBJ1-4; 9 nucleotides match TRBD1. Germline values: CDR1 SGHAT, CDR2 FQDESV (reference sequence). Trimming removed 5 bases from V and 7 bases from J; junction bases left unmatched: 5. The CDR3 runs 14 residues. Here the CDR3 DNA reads TGTGCCAGCAGCACCGGGACAGGGCGTGAAAAACTGTTTTTT. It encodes CASSTGTGREKLFF.